This T cell receptor (beta chain) emerged from a study of beta chain features in type 1 diabetes (dated by TCRdb to the late 2010s). Describing the broader study: Mean age, gender distribution, total cell number and subset yield did not differ between patients and healthy donors. The study compared the TCRB repertoires of sorted circulating CD4+ T cell subsets in recently diagnosed type 1 diabetes patients with those in matched healthy donors. Across all samples, some 100,000,000 sorted cells were examined, and cell number per subset correlated strongly with RNA yield. Regulatory and stem cell-like memory subsets were obtained from only 8 patients and roughly eight healthy donors, while naive and central memory subsets were obtained from all 30 or so donors.

Results the study describes overall, beyond this receptor: At VDJ recombination sites, type 1 diabetes patients had fewer insertions and more deleted nucleotides, which implies abnormalities in thymic rearrangement. Sequencing cDNA rather than genomic DNA could over-represent highly expressing activated cells, although activation and CD3 levels did not differ between groups. HLA sub-analyses involved small numbers of individuals, so any influence of HLA type on TCRB rearrangement remained unresolved. The naive, central memory and regulatory TCRB repertoires appeared to resemble one another more closely among patients than among healthy donors. PCR may preferentially amplify shorter templates, but because patient and control samples were amplified and corrected together, any resulting skew would affect both groups equally. In all four CD4+ subsets, TCRB CDR3 length was moderately but significantly shorter in type 1 diabetes patients.

This clone has just a few counts. The antigen this receptor binds is unknown. Base qualities were left out, and no much larger clone turns up one base away. A single peripheral blood draw of 90 to 150 mL on average was collected from each donor into heparinised tubes. A BD FACSAria II was used to sort naive, central memory, regulatory and stem cell-like memory CD4+ T cells with a panel that included CD45RO, CCR7, CD25, CD127, CD95 and CD27. Purity was above 95% for every sorted population. Right away, PBMCs were isolated by Lymphoprep density gradient centrifugation and were stained directly, with no culture step. So that batch effects would be minimized, each experiment stained and sorted samples in pairs, pairing one healthy donor with one patient. The entire amount of isolated RNA was reverse transcribed using the High Capacity cDNA Reverse Transcription Kit, so the sequenced TCRB transcripts were expressed ones. Naive, central memory and regulatory T cell samples underwent deep immunoSEQ sequencing, averaging approximately 3.5 million total reads per sample. After sorted cells were lysed in RLT buffer, RNA was extracted with DNase-treated RNeasy Micro or Mini kits, with the choice depending on cell number. Each cell subset was processed separately to prevent cross-contamination, with patient and healthy donor samples processed together. TCRB sequences were amplified from cDNA with the immunoSEQ multiplex PCR, producing 87-bp fragments spanning the CDR3 region. The amplicons were sequenced using the Illumina HiSeq platform. As for the authors' bioinformatics: Synthetic template baselines were used to correct PCR bias computationally, reads within Hamming distance 2 were collapsed together, and singletons that could not be merged were discarded. Reads were aligned against IMGT so that V, D and J genes, CDR3 length and insertions or deletions at six rearrangement sites could be assigned. Within each subset, clonotype counts were normalized to sorted cell number, after which true diversity and Gini coefficients were computed with the tcR R package. Repertoire sharing was quantified using the overlap coefficient calculated on TCRB nucleotide sequences. As a proxy for the pre-selection repertoire, out-of-frame TCRB sequences from naive cells were analyzed. Not all clones reach the TCRdb copy of this immuneACCESS table, which keeps in-frame sequences only. Checked studies attribute under half of the gap to unresolved V genes and leave the rest unexplained. The V and J calls and clone size were taken over from that table, and D and trimming were inferred from the DNA. Present in this sample are 860,000 or so clones, roughly 15% of which were seen just once. Around 0.02% of the sample rests with the top ten.

This receptor was taken from a woman aged 18-35 years in good health. The sample comprised naive CD4+ T cells from blood. Sample cell subset or site, as interpreted from the label and publication: true naive CD4+ T cells.

CDR3 reads: CASSPTGFSMETQYF. The DNA reads as follows: TGTGCCAGCAGCCCGACAGGGTTCTCTATGGAGACCCAGTACTTC. The sequence is built from TRBV28 and TRBJ2-5; 7 bases in the middle match TRBD1. The CDR3, from cysteine to phenylalanine, totals 15 residues. CDR3 DNA only is kept here, 45 bases in frame from base 1. The germline V gene gives CDR1 as MDHEN and CDR2 as SYDVKM. The germline V and J ends show losses of 6 bases and 5 bases respectively, and no gene match explains 12 bases of the junction.